A selection of T cell receptor beta chains follows, all from one sample in a study of T cell changes during pregnancy in multiple sclerosis. Sequenced by immunoSEQ multiplex PCR; TCRdb stores in-frame clones only, minus some. Seen here are around 88,000 clones, over 80% observed once, and the top ten hold 2% to 3%. This specimen was peripheral blood, taken in the first trimester of pregnancy. Receptors were obtained from a female donor with multiple sclerosis, enrolled in a pregnancy study. Each CDR3 is given with its conserved first and last residue. Clone size is not always given. Where it is, it says once, few, many or a class for expanded clones.

V gene	clone size	J gene	CDR3 protein
TRBV9	-	TRBJ2-1	CASSGGLAGAYNEQFF
TRBV29-1	-	TRBJ1-2	CSVRPMGQGAFTF
TRBV7-6	-	TRBJ2-7	CASSLEMGQIYEQYF
TRBV15	-	TRBJ1-4	CATSEGQFRANEKLFF
TRBV7-8	-	TRBJ2-3	CASSLGAGGRTDTQYF
TRBV28	once	TRBJ2-7	CASSRRPTASSYEQYF
TRBV19	-	TRBJ2-2	CASSVSPGTGANTGELFF
TRBV7-2	-	TRBJ2-1	CASSSRGGSVYNEQFF
TRBV14	-	TRBJ2-1	CASSKRESYNEQFF
TRBV11-1	-	TRBJ2-1	CASSLGGLAGEVYNEQFF
TRBV2	-	TRBJ2-2	CASSGTGGTGELFF
TRBV5-1	-	TRBJ2-1	CASSLSVSGYNEQFF
TRBV4-2	-	TRBJ1-3	CASSQDQSWASSGNTIYF